The next 5 T cell receptor beta chains were all read from a single sample in a study of blood T cell repertoires in COVID-19. This table comes from immunoSEQ multiplex PCR, and its TCRdb copy is limited to in-frame clones, with some not included. The sample gives 110,000 or so clones, 80% to 85% of which show up once; approximately 38% is in the top ten. The sequencing sample was made of peripheral blood. These receptor sequences come from an elderly man with acute or convalescent COVID-19.

This clone showed up just once. The gene calls are TRBV5-1 and TRBJ2-1; D gene unclear. The CDR3 is made up of 14 amino acids. Trimming took off 1 base at V and 6 bases at J, with 11 bases between the two ends. The germline CDR1 and CDR2 sequences are SGHRS and YFSETQ. The DNA for the CDR3 is TGCGCCAGCAGCTTGTCTCGGCCTAGCAATGAGCAGTTCTTC. As protein: CASSLSRPSNEQFF.

V usage is TRBV10-3 and J usage is TRBJ2-7; D is perhaps TRBD2 (6 bases). The V end lost 7 bases, the J end lost 3 bases, and 13 bases lay between the germline ends. Germline V lookup: CDR1 ENHRY, CDR2 SYGVKD. This CDR3 region has 13 residues. The CDR3 here is CAITRDSDYEQYF. CDR3 in DNA: TGTGCCATCACCAGGGACTCTGACTACGAGCAGTACTTC.

As DNA, the CDR3 is TGTGCCAGCATTATCGGAGGAGCGTTAAACACAGATACGCAGTATTTT. Amino acid sequence: CASIIGGALNTDTQYF. V is TRBV28 and J is TRBJ2-3; perhaps TRBD2 as D (5 bases). The CDR3 length is 16 residues. Trimming took 7 bases from V and 2 from J, leaving 19 bases between them. CDR1 and CDR2 from the germline V gene are MDHEN and SYDVKM.

The chain is built from TRBV7-9 and TRBJ1-1; no clear D gene. Per the germline V gene, CDR1 is SEHNR and CDR2 is FQNEAQ (reference sequence). CDR3 length: 15 amino acids. The germline V and J ends were trimmed by 5 bases and 5 bases, with 18 bases remaining between them. This CDR3 reads CASSRRWEMVTEAFF. CDR3 sequence (DNA): TGTGCCAGCAGCCGTAGGTGGGAGATGGTGACTGAAGCTTTCTTT.

J is TRBJ2-2 and V is TRBV11-1; D is uncertain. Germline lookup yields CDR1 SGHAT and CDR2 FQDESV (reference sequence). The CDR3 is 16 amino acids. The V and J ends lost 1 base and 4 bases respectively, with 13 bases between them. CDR3 sequence: CASSLEIIGSTGELFF. As DNA, the CDR3 is TGTGCCAGCAGCTTAGAAATAATCGGTTCCACCGGGGAGCTGTTTTTT.